Included here is one T cell receptor beta chain sequence, with context. Antigen unknown. V dropped 8 bases and J dropped 1 base, with 17 bases sitting between them. CDR1 is MNHEY and CDR2 is SMNVEV in the germline V gene (reference sequence). CDR3 length equals 15 residues. The source of the sample is a study of CD8+ T cells in alopecia areata. About the study: Twice a day, 5 to 10 mg of oral tofacitinib was administered to treated patients.

Study-wide points: Lesional scalp exceeded normal scalp in clonality, especially in alopecia totalis/universalis. Patients shared TCRs less clearly than mice did, possibly owing to HLA.

Following RNA extraction, reverse transcription yielded cDNA that acted as the sequencing template. Sequencing used immunoSEQ multiplex PCR; TCRdb keeps in-frame clones, though not all of them. The data contain some 180,000 clones, around 63% of them singletons. V usage is TRBV27 and J usage is TRBJ1-2; D not resolved. The material was CD4+ T cells sorted from blood, obtained at week 0. The clonotype was recovered from a human donor with alopecia areata. In DNA form, the CDR3 reads TGTGCCAGCGCACCGTCGGCAGCCTTTAACTATGGCTACACCTTC. Translating gives CASAPSAAFNYGYTF.